This paragraph reports one T cell receptor (beta chain). The antigen is undetermined. The data originate from a study of T cell responses to AZD1222 COVID-19 vaccine. Study-wide findings and caveats: Once two AZD1222 doses were given, Spike-specific TCR breadth and depth went up. Females made up more of the donors, who were largely white British, and clonal diversity may have come out too low.

TCRdb's table, derived via immunoSEQ multiplex PCR, lists solely in-frame clones and lacks some. The sample lists about 150,000 clones; around 94% were seen once. Trimming removed 8 bases at V and 1 base at J, with 17 bases between. CDR1 is MRHNA and CDR2 is SNTAGT in the germline V gene. This CDR3 is 16 amino acids long. The receptor was isolated from an adult in good health. This material consisted of peripheral blood, taken on day 0 of AZD1222 vaccination. J is TRBJ2-2 and V is TRBV6-4; D is perhaps TRBD2 (5 bases). For the CDR3, the DNA is TGTGCCAGCGGGCCCTTAGGAAGCGGGAACACCGGGGAGCTGTTTTTT. This gives the protein CASGPLGSGNTGELFF.